The T cell receptor beta chain under discussion was sequenced for a study of identical twins. Notes on the study in general: Twins showed weaker excess sharing in their beta out-of-frame sequences. Conclusions were drawn cross-sectionally by statistical analysis, without following the same donors. In cord blood, abundant beta clonotypes had fewer insertions; memory showed no trend. Twin sharing of out-of-frame TCR alpha was underestimated by models in monozygotic pairs.

This clonotype was counted at least ten times. Its antigen is as yet unknown. The CDR3 runs 14 residues. Trimming took off 1 base at V and 5 bases at J, with 8 bases between the two ends. Germline lookup yields CDR1 KGHDR and CDR2 SFDVKD. Each CDR3 protein is one row after TCRdb ran MiXCR on the 5' RACE reads. The sample lists some 570,000 distinct CDR3 sequences; approximately 20% were seen once. Another study also made use of these data, one on yellow fever vaccine responses in identical twins.

Specimen: CD4+ T cells sorted from blood. This chain joins TRBV24-1 and TRBJ2-1; D is undetermined. The clonotype originates from a young woman in good health. CDR3 sequence reads: CATSDLAFDNEQFF. The CDR3 DNA is TGTGCCACCAGTGATTTAGCGTTCGACAATGAGCAGTTCTTC.